This TCR beta chain was identified in a study of T cells in Graves' hyperthyroidism and ophthalmopathy. Across the study: The authors collected peripheral blood at initial diagnosis, before any treatment. Study-wide points: Blood shared most expanded thyroid clonotypes above 0.001.

Germline V lookup: CDR1 LGHDT, CDR2 YNNKEL (reference sequence). Trimming took 0 bases from V and 1 from J; bases not matched to a gene: 3. The CDR3 is made up of 16 amino acids. Thyroid ultrasound and orbital computed tomography, with clinical symptoms and serum thyroxine and TRAb, informed diagnoses. This clonotype was seen ten or more times. Its target is not known. The source material, RNA transcripts, was used to amplify TCR beta CDR3 regions. A first-round RT-PCR of the TCR CDR3 used the HTBI primer set. TCRdb called the multiplex PCR reads again in MiXCR, with one record for every CDR3 protein. The sample gives under 600,000 distinct CDR3 sequences, more than 15% of which show up once; around 3.5% is in the top ten.

The chain carries TRBV3-1 and TRBJ2-3; TRBD1 matches 8 bases. The sample consisted of blood. This clonotype originated in a woman in her 40s with Graves' ophthalmopathy. CDR3 bases: TGTGCCAGCAGCCAAGATTTGGGACAGGGCACAGATACGCAGTATTTT. Its protein product is CASSQDLGQGTDTQYF.